This T cell receptor (beta chain) appears in the sequencing data of a study of human T cells and chemical hapten exposure (dated by TCRdb to the early 2020s). Broadly, across the study: The libraries were sequenced as a pool, and the TCR yield per sample differed mostly because of small variations in library volumes within the pool. This study followed changes in the peripheral blood TCR repertoire in vivo during primary and secondary sensitization of alopecia patients to the hapten diphenylcyclopropenone (DPC). Both TCR alpha and TCR beta chains were sequenced from each blood RNA sample. Overall study outcomes, separate from this receptor: After repeated subsampling, changes were observed in the strength of the expansion versus patch-test correlation and in the threshold at which the correlation became significant. DPC sensitization did not change how many TCRs were above 1 in 1000 frequency, and no evidence was found of alterations in global repertoire structure.

Receptor libraries were prepared by 5' RACE. The instrument was an Illumina MiSeq. Library preparation attached unique molecular identifiers to individual cDNA molecules for quantitative, reproducible TCR counting. The paper's data handling went like this. Samples had a median of roughly 99,000 TCRs, with a range from roughly 20,000 to 700,000. The Decombinator software suite was used to annotate V, J and CDR3 in the TCR reads. To make PS versus PT1 abundance plots, every sample was subsampled to the same number of TCRs (28,000). TCRs were defined as expanded if absent before sensitization and observed at least eight times at the 2-week time point. Using fastp trimming at Q25 and MiXCR clonotype assembly, TCRdb reanalyzed the public sequencing data and kept in-frame beta chains. Every entry covers one CDR3 protein and lists the most common genes and DNA from its rows. TCRdb's processing, not the authors' own work, is the source of the V and J calls. The sample yields about 81,000 distinct CDR3 sequences; approximately 7.7% were counted once. The leading ten clones occupy under 2.5% of the sample.

Trimming takes 8 bases from V and 6 bases from J, and the germline ends sit 23 bases apart. The CDR1 and CDR2 encoded by the germline V gene (reference sequence) are GTSNPN and SVGIG. Including cysteine and phenylalanine, the CDR3 has 14 amino acids. CDR3 DNA is the only sequence kept; it has 42 bases, read in frame from the first base. In its sample, this clonotype was seen a few times. This receptor's antigen is unknown. The record has no base qualities; no much larger clone is one base away. Unfractionated whole blood was collected in Tempus Blood RNA tubes, and total RNA was extracted from that blood. Five or six healthy volunteers were used as TCR sequencing controls and were bled at day 0, 2 weeks and 6 weeks.

This receptor was obtained from a male donor in good health. The rearrangement joined TRBV30 to TRBJ2-7, with a weak D call of TRBD2 (5 bases match). The CDR3 in this case is CALRPNTRVGEQYF. At the DNA level, the sequence is TGTGCCCTAAGGCCCAATACGAGGGTTGGCGAGCAGTACTTC.